These 28 T cell receptor beta chains share one sample of origin, sequenced in a study of CXCR3-negative and CXCR3-positive naive CD8 T cells. Regarding the study as a whole: Naive cells with CXCR3 showed TRB CDR3s that were more hydrophobic than those in CXCR3-negative naive cells.

No cognate antigen is known for these TCRs. In preparing the TRB cDNA libraries, 5' RACE with UMI labels was used. TCRdb processed the 5' RACE reads again and assigns one entry to each CDR3 protein, with no DNA. With some 100,000 distinct CDR3 sequences in the sample, the ten largest clones hold around 0.35%. Sequenced material: naive CXCR3+ CD8+ T cells from blood. As for subset: CD45RO-CCR7+CD27+CD95- naive CD8+ T cells expressing CXCR3 (TNR3+). Receptor source: a human donor in good health. Some clones in this sample may be carry-over from other donors' samples.

V usage is TRBV4-1 and J usage is TRBJ1-2; no DNA is available, so the TRBD1 call from TCRdb remains unchecked. The CDR3 runs 15 residues. CDR1 and CDR2 (germline): MGHRA, YSYEKL. CDR3: CASSQLNGAGYGYTF.

CDR3 sequence: CASSSGYTEAFF. The chain employs TRBV12-3 or TRBV12-4 and TRBJ1-1. The CDR3 is 12 residues long.

The chain joins TRBV7-6 to TRBJ2-1; TCRdb designates TRBD1, a call that cannot be tested without DNA. Germline CDR1 and CDR2: SGHVS and FNYEAQ. CDR3 size: 13 residues. The CDR3 sequence: CASSLAAPADQFF.

The chain is built from TRBV29-1 and TRBJ1-5. The CDR3 covers 16 residues. The germline gives CDR1 SQVTM, CDR2 ANQGSEA. Here the CDR3 reads CSVEVSNRARNLTQHF. Looking up the rest from reference TRBV29-1 and TRBJ1-5 gives the full variable domain: SAVISQKPSRDICQRGTSLTIQCQVDSQVTMMFWYRQQPGQSLTLIATANQGSEATYESGFVIDKFPISRPNLTFSTLTVSNMSPEDSSIYLCSVEVSNRARNLTQHFGDGTRLSIL.

This chain connects TRBV7-6 to TRBJ2-5; there is no DNA to check the TCRdb D call of TRBD1. The CDR3 runs to 17 residues. Germline CDR1 and CDR2: SGHVS and FNYEAQ. The CDR3 sequence is CASSLGWAGLEAETQYF.

The chain uses TRBV15 and TRBJ2-1; without DNA, the TCRdb call of TRBD2 cannot be checked. The CDR3 consists of 14 residues. The germline gives CDR1 LNHNV, CDR2 YYDKDF (reference sequence). This CDR3 reads CATSIWDGRWEQFF.

The chain carries TRBV7-9 and TRBJ1-5; TCRdb names TRBD1, which stays unverified in the absence of DNA. The length of the CDR3 is 18 residues. Germline-derived CDR1 and CDR2 are SEHNR and FQNEAQ (reference sequence). The CDR3 region is CASSLIGQGETTRQPQHF.

The rearrangement joins TRBV4-3 to TRBJ2-7; the D call from TCRdb, TRBD1, cannot be confirmed without DNA. CDR3 length: 15 amino acids. The germline CDR1 and CDR2 sequences are LGHNA and YSLEER. This CDR3 reads CASSQDRGGPYEQYF.

The V gene is TRBV28, the J gene TRBJ2-2. Germline V lookup: CDR1 MDHEN, CDR2 SYDVKM. The CDR3 is 11 residues long. The CDR3 protein is CASDQNGELFF.

V gene TRBV2 combines with J gene TRBJ1-5; the TRBD1 assignment by TCRdb is unverifiable without DNA. The CDR3 consists of 13 residues. CDR1 SNHLY and CDR2 FYNNEI come from the germline V gene. CDR3 sequence: CASRTGYNQPQHF.

This sequence joins TRBV20-1 and TRBJ1-1; TCRdb's D gene call, TRBD1, goes unchecked for lack of DNA. This CDR3 is 16 amino acids long. Germline V CDR1 and CDR2: DFQATT, SNEGSKA (reference sequence). The CDR3 loop is CSARDTLTGLNTEAFF.

This sequence joins TRBV27 and TRBJ1-1; TCRdb outputs TRBD1, but without DNA this stays unchecked. The CDR3 sequence is 11 residues long. Germline CDR1 MNHEY, CDR2 SMNVEV (reference sequence). The CDR3 reads CASSYGTRRFF.

The chain recombines TRBV28 with TRBJ1-6; with no DNA, the TCRdb D assignment of TRBD1 cannot be verified. Germline lookup yields CDR1 MDHEN and CDR2 SYDVKM. The CDR3 length is 13 residues. The CDR3 region is CASATGENSPLHF. Full variable domain (rest looked up from reference TRBV28 and TRBJ1-6): DVKVTQSSRYLVKRTGEKVFLECVQDMDHENMFWYRQDPGLGLRLIYFSYDVKMKEKGDIPEGYSVSREKKERFSLILESASTNQTSMYLCASATGENSPLHFGNGTRLTVT.

This chain connects TRBV30 to TRBJ2-5. Per the germline V gene, CDR1 is GTSNPN and CDR2 is SVGIG (reference sequence). The CDR3 contains 12 residues. The CDR3 protein is CAWSIAGETQYF.

This chain uses TRBV20-1 with TRBJ2-7; TCRdb designates TRBD1, a call that cannot be tested without DNA. The CDR3 has 14 residues. From germline, CDR1 is DFQATT and CDR2 SNEGSKA (reference sequence). The CDR3 loop is CSARDPHRFYEQYF.

The chain's CDR3 is CASSSPGLVYEQFF. The rearrangement joins TRBV11-2 to TRBJ2-1; TCRdb outputs TRBD2, but without DNA this stays unchecked. The CDR3 extends over 14 amino acids. CDR1 and CDR2 (germline): SGHAT, FQNNGV.

The chain carries TRBV29-1 and TRBJ2-7; TCRdb calls TRBD1, which cannot be checked without DNA. The germline V gene has CDR1 SQVTM and CDR2 ANQGSEA. This CDR3 has 13 amino acids. This CDR3 reads CSVGQDSTYEQYF.

The CDR3 spells CASSSPLGTKETQYF. V usage is TRBV12-3 or TRBV12-4 and J usage is TRBJ2-5; checking the TCRdb D call of TRBD2 is not possible without DNA. CDR3 size: 15 residues.

The rearrangement links TRBV5-1 to TRBJ2-6; TCRdb outputs TRBD2, but without DNA this stays unchecked. CDR1 is SGHRS and CDR2 is YFSETQ in the germline V gene. CDR3 size: 15 residues. The CDR3 is CASSSSMAGANVLTF. Supplemented by reference TRBV5-1 and TRBJ2-6, the full variable domain reads KAGVTQTPRYLIKTRGQQVTLSCSPISGHRSVSWYQQTPGQGLQFLFEYFSETQRNKGNFPGRFSGRQFSNSRSEMNVSTLELGDSALYLCASSSSMAGANVLTFGAGSRLTVL.

The gene calls are TRBV11-2 and TRBJ2-3; TCRdb designates TRBD1, a call that cannot be tested without DNA. This CDR3 spans 13 amino acids. The V gene's germline CDR1 is SGHAT and CDR2 FQNNGV. The CDR3 loop reads CASSLIWADTQYF. Looking up the rest from reference TRBV11-2 and TRBJ2-3 gives the full variable domain: EAGVAQSPRYKIIEKRQSVAFWCNPISGHATLYWYQQILGQGPKLLIQFQNNGVVDDSQLPKDRFSAERLKGVDSTLKIQPAKLEDSAVYLCASSLIWADTQYFGPGTRLTVL.

This rearrangement joins TRBV5-4 to TRBJ2-7; the D gene TCRdb calls, TRBD2, cannot be checked with no DNA. The CDR3 runs to 12 residues. Per germline, CDR1 SGHNT and CDR2 YYREEE (reference sequence). This CDR3 is CASSQLEAQQYF. The whole variable domain, filled in from reference TRBV5-4 and TRBJ2-7, reads ETGVTQSPTHLIKTRGQQVTLRCSSQSGHNTVSWYQQALGQGPQFIFQYYREEENGRGNFPPRFSGLQFPNYSSELNVNALELDDSALYLCASSQLEAQQYFGPGTRLTVT.

The genes are TRBV27 and TRBJ2-7; TCRdb's D call, TRBD1, is unchecked because there is no DNA. The CDR3 sequence is 13 residues long. Germline V gene sequence: CDR1 MNHEY, CDR2 SMNVEV (reference sequence). CDR3 region: CASSLFFPGEQYF.

This rearrangement joins TRBV28 to TRBJ2-6; TCRdb picks TRBD2, but there is no DNA to check that call. Germline V lookup: CDR1 MDHEN, CDR2 SYDVKM. This CDR3 has 18 residues. CDR3 protein: CASSLGRATFSGANVLTF.

This chain connects TRBV7-9 to TRBJ1-2; lacking DNA, the TRBD1 call made by TCRdb goes unchecked. The CDR3 contains 16 residues. In germline, CDR1 is SEHNR, CDR2 FQNEAQ (reference sequence). The CDR3 sequence: CASSSQYRDSNYGYTF.

V gene TRBV28 combines with J gene TRBJ2-1. Germline values: CDR1 MDHEN, CDR2 SYDVKM. This CDR3 spans 14 amino acids. The CDR3 spells CASQTDGYYNEQFF.

The J gene is TRBJ2-2, the V gene TRBV29-1; TCRdb outputs TRBD1, but without DNA this stays unchecked. Germline V gene data show CDR1 as SQVTM and CDR2 as ANQGSEA. This CDR3 comprises 14 residues. The CDR3 sequence is CSVAVGAVTGELFF.

The chain has TRBV12-3 or TRBV12-4 and TRBJ2-1; TCRdb reports TRBD2, a call that lacks DNA to check it against. The CDR3 is made up of 14 amino acids. This CDR3 reads CASSYATSGYEQFF.

The chain combines TRBV10-2 with TRBJ2-3; TCRdb returns TRBD2, unconfirmable since there is no DNA. In germline, CDR1 is WSHSY, CDR2 SAAADI. The CDR3 has 16 residues. The CDR3 is CASSFTGTSVPDTQYF.